This passage covers 25 T cell receptor beta chains from one sample sequenced in a study of blood T cell repertoires in COVID-19. Sequenced by immunoSEQ multiplex PCR; TCRdb stores in-frame clones only, minus some. The table lists roughly 230,000 clones, about 90% of them singletons. The material sequenced was peripheral blood. The origin of the receptors is a woman aged 55-70 years with COVID-19, enrolled during active disease.

As to this clone: A read error may produce the germline difference seen at one junction end. The gene calls are TRBV29-1 and TRBJ1-1, with D unresolved. Germline CDR1 SQVTM, CDR2 ANQGSEA. The CDR3 contains 14 residues. The CDR3, as DNA: TGCAGCGCTGAAGCTCCCAAGCTTAACACTGAAGCTTTCTTT. Translating it yields CSAEAPKLNTEAFF.

The chain recombines TRBV7-2 with TRBJ2-7, with no clear D. The CDR3 has 14 residues. The germline V gene has CDR1 SGHTA and CDR2 FQGNSA. The V gene lost 5 bases and the J gene lost 3 bases, with 14 bases spanning the gap. The CDR3 is CASSPLTRGYEQYF. CDR3 nucleotides: TGTGCCAGCAGCCCCCTAACGCGCGGCTACGAGCAGTACTTC.

This clone was detected only a few times. The chain carries TRBV18 and TRBJ2-7, with 7 bases lining up with TRBD1. V was pared by 4 bases and J by 2 bases, with 2 bases of the junction left unmatched. The CDR3 covers 13 residues. Germline V gene data show CDR1 as KGHSH and CDR2 as LQKENI. CDR3 nucleotides: TGTGCCAGCTCACTGGGACAGACCTACGAGCAGTACTTC. This encodes CASSLGQTYEQYF. The variable domain in full, with the rest retrieved from reference TRBV18 and TRBJ2-7, is NAGVMQNPRHLVRRRGQEARLRCSPMKGHSHVYWYRQLPEEGLKFMVYLQKENIIDESGMPKERFSAEFPKEGPSILRIQQVVRGDSAAYFCASSLGQTYEQYFGPGTRLTVT.

The V call is TRBV7-9, the J call TRBJ2-7; perhaps TRBD1 as D (7 bases). Germline CDR1 is SEHNR and CDR2 is FQNEAQ (reference sequence). This CDR3 spans 13 amino acids. V was clipped by 5 bases and J by 6 bases, with 14 bases between them. In DNA form, the CDR3 reads TGTGCCAGCAGCGTGCGACAGGGAGGCGAGCAGTACTTC. This codes for CASSVRQGGEQYF.

In DNA form, the CDR3 reads TGTGCCAGCAGTCTAACCTGGGCCCCCGTTTCAACTAATGAAAAACTGTTTTTT. Protein sequence: CASSLTWAPVSTNEKLFF. V gene TRBV6-6 combines with J gene TRBJ1-4; D gene ambiguous. The germline gives CDR1 MNHNY, CDR2 SVGAGI (reference sequence). This CDR3 region has 18 residues. Trimming took 5 bases from V and 0 from J, leaving 19 bases between them.

The chain uses TRBV6-5 and TRBJ2-7; the D is unclear. V lost 4 bases and J lost 2, with 9 bases in between. CDR3 length: 13 residues. Germline CDR1 MNHEY, CDR2 SVGAGI. The CDR3 loop is CASSSTATYEQYF. The CDR3 region has the DNA TGTGCCAGCAGTTCGACTGCGACCTACGAGCAGTACTTC.

The chain links TRBV19 to TRBJ1-5; tentative D call: TRBD1 (5 bases). Germline-derived CDR1 and CDR2 are LNHDA and SQIVND (reference sequence). Trimming cost V 3 bases and J 0 bases, with 9 bases left between them. There are 15 residues in the CDR3. In DNA form, the CDR3 reads TGTGCCAGTAGTATGACAGTCGATAGCAATCAGCCCCAGCATTTT. Translated: CASSMTVDSNQPQHF.

The chain employs TRBV18 and TRBJ2-1; D not resolved. The CDR3 has 14 residues. Germline V gene sequence: CDR1 KGHSH, CDR2 LQKENI. Trimming pared 3 bases from V and 3 bases from J, leaving 9 bases between. CDR3 residues: CASSPVQNYNEQFF. CDR3 nucleotide sequence: TGTGCCAGCTCACCGGTACAAAACTACAATGAGCAGTTCTTC.

The chain links TRBV9 to TRBJ1-2; TRBD1 is a possible D gene (5 bases). Trimming stripped 4 bases from V and 4 bases from J, with 14 bases between. The CDR3 spans 14 residues. CDR1 is SGDLS, CDR2 YYNGEE, per germline. The CDR3 DNA reads TGTGCCAGCAGCCTAGGTCGACAGATCTATGGCTACACCTTC. Translation gives CASSLGRQIYGYTF.

In its sample, this clone was seen a few times. The chain employs TRBV10-3 and TRBJ2-5; 13 nucleotides match TRBD2. CDR1 and CDR2 (germline): ENHRY, SYGVKD. The CDR3 extends over 14 amino acids. Trimming cost V 5 bases and J 5 bases; bases outside gene matches: 2. The CDR3 here is CAISTSGGVETQYF. The CDR3 nucleotides are TGTGCCATCAGTACTAGCGGGGGGGTGGAGACCCAGTACTTC.

This clone has just a few counts. Other DNA sequences in the sample encode the same CDR3. This rearrangement joins TRBV5-1 to TRBJ2-2, with TRBD2 identical over 15 bases. This CDR3 is 18 amino acids long. The germline V gene has CDR1 SGHRS and CDR2 YFSETQ. The trim removed 4 bases at V and 0 bases at J, leaving 4 bases unmatched. CDR3: CASSRGTSGGPNTGELFF. CDR3 in DNA: TGCGCCAGCAGCCGGGGGACTAGCGGGGGGCCGAACACCGGGGAGCTGTTTTTT.

The chain uses TRBV27 and TRBJ1-2, with D tentatively TRBD1 (5 bases). Germline CDR1 is MNHEY and CDR2 is SMNVEV (reference sequence). V lost 5 bases, J lost 7 bases, and 20 bases lay in between. The CDR3 extends over 15 amino acids. Here the CDR3 reads CASSDIRPGLGGYTF. CDR3 in DNA: TGTGCCAGCAGTGATATCCGTCCAGGGTTAGGTGGCTACACCTTC.

CDR3 nucleotide sequence: TGTGCCAGCAGCTCTCAGGGGGCGCGAAACACCATATATTTT. Protein sequence: CASSSQGARNTIYF. The chain carries TRBV3-1 (or the pseudogene TRBV3-2) and TRBJ1-3; 8 bases are a match to TRBD1. The CDR3 has 14 amino acids. Germline CDR1 LGHDT, CDR2 YNNKEL (reference sequence). V dropped 5 bases and J dropped 5; count of bases not matched to a gene: 5.

This CDR3 reads CASSSGVWATNEKLFF. The CDR3 nucleotides are TGTGCCAGCAGCTCAGGGGTTTGGGCAACTAATGAAAAACTGTTTTTT. The V and J genes are TRBV7-8 and TRBJ1-4; D might be TRBD1 (6 bases). Germline V gives CDR1 SGHVS, CDR2 FQNEAQ. The CDR3 totals 16 residues. The V and J ends lost 4 bases and 0 bases respectively, with 12 bases between them.

J is TRBJ2-7 and V is TRBV7-2; D not certain. The CDR3 is made up of 13 amino acids. Trimming removed 3 bases from V and 0 bases from J, with 6 bases in between. Germline CDR1 SGHTA, CDR2 FQGNSA. DNA of the CDR3: TGTGCCAGCAGCTTCCCCAGCTCCTACGAGCAGTACTTC. Protein product: CASSFPSSYEQYF.

The chain is built from TRBV10-3 and TRBJ1-4; 9 nucleotides match TRBD1. Germline CDR1 and CDR2: ENHRY and SYGVKD. The V segment lost 6 bases and the J segment 0 bases; nucleotides outside the gene matches: 2. This CDR3 region has 15 residues. CDR3 sequence: CAIRGQGSTNEKLFF. The CDR3 DNA reads as TGTGCCATCAGAGGACAGGGGTCAACTAATGAAAAACTGTTTTTT.

The J gene is TRBJ1-2, the V gene TRBV18; possible D gene TRBD1, 5 bases. The CDR3 consists of 14 residues. Between the trimmed V and J ends, which lost 3 bases and 6 bases, there was a span of 14 bases. Germline loops: CDR1 KGHSH, CDR2 LQKENI. CDR3 bases: TGTGCCAGCTCACCGGAGACAGCCACTCATGGCTACACCTTC. The encoded protein is CASSPETATHGYTF. Full variable domain (missing parts from reference TRBV18 and TRBJ1-2): NAGVMQNPRHLVRRRGQEARLRCSPMKGHSHVYWYRQLPEEGLKFMVYLQKENIIDESGMPKERFSAEFPKEGPSILRIQQVVRGDSAAYFCASSPETATHGYTFGSGTRLTVV.

V gene TRBV15 combines with J gene TRBJ1-2; 12 bases map to TRBD1. This CDR3 has 16 amino acids. V was pared by 5 bases and J by 4 bases, with 8 bases of the junction left unmatched. CDR1 LNHNV and CDR2 YYDKDF come from the germline V gene (reference sequence). The CDR3 nucleotides read TGTGCCACCAGCGATCCTGGGACAGGGGGCGTCTATGGCTACACCTTC. It translates to CATSDPGTGGVYGYTF.

As for this clone: Other DNA sequences of this sample code for an identical CDR3. The chain recombines TRBV6-2 or TRBV6-3 with TRBJ1-1; D not certain. V was trimmed by 4 bases and J by 8 bases, leaving 11 bases between them. Germline CDR1 is MNHEY and CDR2 is SVGEGT. The CDR3 has 12 amino acids. CDR3 DNA sequence: TGTGCCAGCAGTTCCTTACGTACAGAAGCTTTCTTT. Translating gives CASSSLRTEAFF.

Concerning this clone itself: Within the sample, other DNA sequences also encode this same CDR3. V gene TRBV9 combines with J gene TRBJ1-6, with 8 bases that match TRBD1. Germline assignment: CDR1 SGDLS and CDR2 YYNGEE. This CDR3 comprises 14 residues. With V trimmed by 2 bases and J by 8 bases, 3 bases remained unmatched. DNA for the CDR3: TGTGCCAGCAGCGTTGGACAGGGAGATTCACCCCTCCACTTT. Translation gives CASSVGQGDSPLHF.

This clone was observed a single time. The chain carries TRBV11-2 and TRBJ2-7; TRBD2 matches 11 bases. In germline, CDR1 is SGHAT, CDR2 FQNNGV. This CDR3 spans 16 amino acids. Germline trimming cut 4 bases from V and 0 bases from J; bases unmatched to any gene: 5. This CDR3 reads CASSSRLAGNSYEQYF. The DNA of the CDR3 is TGTGCCAGCAGCTCCCGACTAGCGGGGAACTCCTACGAGCAGTACTTC.

This sequence joins TRBV6-5 and TRBJ1-1; 7 bases align to TRBD1. Germline CDR1 reads MNHEY; CDR2 reads SVGAGI. After removal of 2 bases from V and 5 bases from J, the junction contained 11 bases not matched to a gene. The CDR3 consists of 16 residues. For the CDR3, the DNA is TGTGCCAGCAGTTACCCCTCAGGGGGGCTGGGGACTGAAGCTTTCTTT. Translating it yields CASSYPSGGLGTEAFF.

The chain carries TRBV18 and TRBJ2-3, with 8 bases matching TRBD2. This CDR3 is 16 amino acids long. V was pared by 4 bases and J by 3 bases, with 9 bases of the junction left unmatched. The V gene's germline CDR1 is KGHSH and CDR2 LQKENI. CDR3 nucleotide sequence: TGTGCCAGCTCACTACGAGCGGGGGTAGGTACAGATACGCAGTATTTT. Its translation: CASSLRAGVGTDTQYF.

V is TRBV4-2 and J is TRBJ2-6; possibly TRBD2 for D (5 bases). V lost 0 bases and J 0 bases, leaving 12 bases between the germline ends. CDR3 size: 18 residues. Germline loops: CDR1 LGHNA, CDR2 YNFKEQ. The CDR3 region is CASSQEVRRGSGANVLTF. The CDR3 region has the DNA TGTGCCAGCAGCCAAGAGGTTCGACGGGGCTCTGGGGCCAACGTCCTGACTTTC.

The V call is TRBV5-4, the J call TRBJ1-3, with D perhaps matching TRBD1 (6 bases). Germline V gene lookup returns CDR1 SGHNT and CDR2 YYREEE (reference sequence). The CDR3 runs to 17 residues. The V gene lost 4 bases and the J gene lost 5 bases, with 22 bases spanning the gap. The CDR3 region is CASSQDTPIRDRNTIYF. The DNA of the CDR3 is TGTGCCAGCAGCCAAGATACGCCTATCCGGGACAGAAACACCATATATTTT. Combining the CDR3 with reference TRBV5-4 and TRBJ1-3 gives the whole variable domain ETGVTQSPTHLIKTRGQQVTLRCSSQSGHNTVSWYQQALGQGPQFIFQYYREEENGRGNFPPRFSGLQFPNYSSELNVNALELDDSALYLCASSQDTPIRDRNTIYFGEGSWLTVV.